The 31 T cell receptor beta chains given below trace back to one sample, sequenced in a study of glioma-infiltrating T cells after dendritic cell vaccination. Profiling relied on immunoSEQ multiplex PCR, and the TCRdb table lists in-frame clones only, not all of them. The repertoire has 99,000 or so clones, almost 90% of them found once; the top ten carry 2.5% to 3.5%. Time point noted: after dendritic cell vaccination, including at tumor progression/relapse. The sample consisted of blood, taken after dendritic cell vaccination. The source of these receptors is a human donor with glioblastoma.

The chain uses TRBV4-1 and TRBJ2-7, with a tentative D call TRBD1 (6 bases). V lost 4 bases and J lost 2, with 18 bases in between. Germline V gives CDR1 MGHRA, CDR2 YSYEKL. The CDR3 loop spans 16 amino acids. CDR3 loop: CASSRGPAGAAYEQYF. DNA for the CDR3: TGCGCCAGCAGCCGGGGGCCCGCAGGGGCGGCCTACGAGCAGTACTTC.

In DNA form, the CDR3 reads TGTGCCAGCAGTGAGACAGTCCGAGATACGCAGTATTTT. Its protein product is CASSETVRDTQYF. The genes are TRBV2 and TRBJ2-3; TRBD1 is a possible D gene (5 bases). This CDR3 contains 13 residues. Germline assignment: CDR1 SNHLY and CDR2 FYNNEI. V was trimmed by 3 bases and J by 5 bases, leaving 9 bases between them.

This clone has only one observation. CDR3 amino acids: CASSRSLRPQHF. CDR3 nucleotides: TGTGCCAGTAGTAGATCACTGAGACCCCAGCATTTT. The chain couples TRBV19 to TRBJ1-5; D unclear. This CDR3 comprises 12 residues. V gave up 4 bases and J gave up 10 bases, with 11 bases separating them. Germline assignment: CDR1 LNHDA and CDR2 SQIVND (reference sequence).

The chain links TRBV28 to TRBJ1-5; 9 nucleotides align to TRBD1. This CDR3 is built from 15 residues. With 3 bases clipped from V and 5 bases from J, the junction kept 5 bases outside the gene matches. CDR1 MDHEN and CDR2 SYDVKM come from the germline V gene. This CDR3 is CASSLGDRADQPQHF. The CDR3 nucleotides are TGTGCCAGCAGTTTGGGGGACAGGGCGGATCAGCCCCAGCATTTT.

The V gene is TRBV10-2, the J gene TRBJ2-2; D may be TRBD2 (5 bases). Germline V lookup: CDR1 WSHSY, CDR2 SAAADI. The CDR3 loop spans 14 amino acids. V shed 5 bases and J shed 6 bases, with 13 bases lying between them. CDR3 nucleotides: TGCGCCAGCAGTAAGATCCCGAGGGCCGGGGAGCTGTTTTTT. Its protein product is CASSKIPRAGELFF.

V is TRBV10-3 and J is TRBJ2-7; 9 bases fit TRBD2. V was pared by 4 bases and J by 6 bases, with 16 bases of the junction left unmatched. Per germline, CDR1 ENHRY and CDR2 SYGVKD. CDR3 length equals 17 residues. The CDR3 region is CAISGSQGGRAGGEQYF. CDR3 nucleotides: TGTGCCATCAGTGGTTCCCAGGGCGGGAGGGCCGGGGGCGAGCAGTACTTC.

This rearrangement joins TRBV30 to TRBJ1-4, with a possible D match to TRBD1 (6 bases). V was clipped by 3 bases and J by 0 bases, with 8 bases between them. CDR1 is GTSNPN, CDR2 SVGIG, per germline (reference sequence). This CDR3 contains 14 residues. The CDR3: CAWRGAATNEKLFF. The CDR3 bases are TGTGCCTGGAGGGGGGCTGCAACTAATGAAAAACTGTTTTTT.

The chain combines TRBV19 with TRBJ1-1, with 9 bases fitting TRBD1. The CDR3 totals 15 residues. Germline V gene lookup returns CDR1 LNHDA and CDR2 SQIVND (reference sequence). The ends lost 3 bases at V and 5 bases at J; junction bases unmatched: 7. The CDR3 reads CASSIEGQGGTEAFF. CDR3 DNA sequence: TGTGCCAGTAGTATTGAGGGACAGGGAGGAACTGAAGCTTTCTTT.

The sample holds one count of this clone. The rearrangement links TRBV5-1 to TRBJ2-1, with 7 positions matching TRBD2. CDR1 is SGHRS and CDR2 is YFSETQ in the germline V gene. The CDR3 is 15 residues long. V shed 4 bases, J shed 3 bases, and the junction held 7 bases outside the gene matches. The CDR3 DNA reads TGCGCCAGCAGCCGGGACTACTCCAACTACAATGAGCAGTTCTTC. Translation: CASSRDYSNYNEQFF.

This chain connects TRBV5-1 to TRBJ2-7; 12 positions match TRBD1. The CDR3 sequence is 17 residues long. From germline, CDR1 is SGHRS and CDR2 YFSETQ. The ends lost 3 bases at V and 3 bases at J; junction bases unmatched: 10. CDR3: CASSSEPGTGGVYEQYF. The CDR3 DNA reads TGCGCCAGCAGCTCGGAGCCTGGGACAGGGGGCGTCTACGAGCAGTACTTC.

The rearrangement links TRBV5-1 to TRBJ2-7; 7 nucleotides line up with TRBD1. This CDR3 contains 15 residues. With V trimmed by 4 bases and J by 3 bases, 10 bases remained unmatched. Germline assignment: CDR1 SGHRS and CDR2 YFSETQ. The CDR3 sequence: CASSLRQGQFYEQYF. Written as DNA, the CDR3 is TGCGCCAGCAGCCTCCGACAGGGACAGTTCTACGAGCAGTACTTC. Full variable domain (outside the CDR3, taken from reference TRBV5-1 and TRBJ2-7): KAGVTQTPRYLIKTRGQQVTLSCSPISGHRSVSWYQQTPGQGLQFLFEYFSETQRNKGNFPGRFSGRQFSNSRSEMNVSTLELGDSALYLCASSLRQGQFYEQYFGPGTRLTVT.

V gene TRBV5-1 combines with J gene TRBJ2-3; D possibly corresponds to TRBD2 (5 bases). The CDR3 sequence is 15 residues long. Trimming shortened V by 0 bases and J by 1 base, and 9 bases separated the two germline ends. Germline V gene data show CDR1 as SGHRS and CDR2 as YFSETQ. CDR3 DNA: TGCGCCAGCAGCTTGGGACTACCAGGCACAGATACGCAGTATTTT. Its translation: CASSLGLPGTDTQYF.

The chain combines TRBV9 with TRBJ2-1; 10 bases map to TRBD1. This CDR3 has 15 amino acids. V gave up 2 bases and J gave up 7 bases; unmatched junction bases: 6. From germline, CDR1 is SGDLS and CDR2 YYNGEE. The CDR3 reads CASSVGDRGRNEQFF. The CDR3 nucleotides are TGTGCCAGCAGCGTGGGGGACAGGGGAAGGAATGAGCAGTTCTTC. Full variable domain (missing parts from reference TRBV9 and TRBJ2-1): DSGVTQTPKHLITATGQRVTLRCSPRSGDLSVYWYQQSLDQGLQFLIQYYNGEERAKGNILERFSAQQFPDLHSELNLSSLELGDSALYFCASSVGDRGRNEQFFGPGTRLTVL.

This clone was observed once. The J gene is TRBJ2-7, the V gene TRBV2; 12 nucleotides align to TRBD2. With 8 bases clipped from V and 3 bases from J, the junction kept 8 bases outside the gene matches. CDR1 SNHLY and CDR2 FYNNEI come from the germline V gene. The CDR3 sequence is 15 residues long. CDR3 amino acids: CASPRLAGDLYEQYF. CDR3 in DNA: TGTGCCAGCCCGAGACTAGCGGGGGACCTCTACGAGCAGTACTTC.

The chain recombines TRBV18 with TRBJ2-7, with D uncertain. Per the germline V gene, CDR1 is KGHSH and CDR2 is LQKENI. Trimming pared 2 bases from V and 4 bases from J, leaving 9 bases between. This CDR3 is 13 amino acids long. CDR3 amino acids: CASSPTGPYEQYF. CDR3 bases: TGTGCCAGCTCACCAACCGGTCCGTACGAGCAGTACTTC. Full variable domain (missing parts from reference TRBV18 and TRBJ2-7): NAGVMQNPRHLVRRRGQEARLRCSPMKGHSHVYWYRQLPEEGLKFMVYLQKENIIDESGMPKERFSAEFPKEGPSILRIQQVVRGDSAAYFCASSPTGPYEQYFGPGTRLTVT.

Points on this clone: Other DNA variants within this sample encode the same CDR3. The genes are TRBV9 and TRBJ2-3; 9 bases fit TRBD2. The CDR3 length is 15 residues. The junction had 2 bases not matched to a gene; V was cut back by 0 bases and J by 3 bases. Germline values: CDR1 SGDLS, CDR2 YYNGEE. The CDR3 DNA reads as TGTGCCAGCAGCGTAGGTCTAGCGGGGACAGATACGCAGTATTTT. Protein product: CASSVGLAGTDTQYF.

The chain joins TRBV19 to TRBJ1-6, with 10 bases aligning to TRBD1. Germline trimming cut 3 bases from V and 9 bases from J; bases unmatched to any gene: 11. This CDR3 has 17 residues. Germline V CDR1 and CDR2: LNHDA, SQIVND (reference sequence). In DNA, the CDR3 is TGTGCCAGTAGTATTTTCCTATCGAGGACAGGGGGTTCACCCCTCCACTTT. The encoded protein is CASSIFLSRTGGSPLHF. Full variable domain (missing parts from reference TRBV19 and TRBJ1-6): DGGITQSPKYLFRKEGQNVTLSCEQNLNHDAMYWYRQDPGQGLRLIYYSQIVNDFQKGDIAEGYSVSREKKESFPLTVTSAQKNPTAFYLCASSIFLSRTGGSPLHFGNGTRLTVT.

The rearrangement links TRBV4-2 to TRBJ2-5; possibly TRBD2 for D (5 bases). The CDR3 extends over 14 amino acids. Between the trimmed V and J ends, which lost 2 bases and 3 bases, there was a span of 10 bases. Germline CDR1 is LGHNA and CDR2 is YNFKEQ. CDR3 sequence: CASSQLGAEETQYF. The DNA of the CDR3 is TGTGCCAGCAGCCAACTGGGAGCGGAAGAGACCCAGTACTTC.

The chain is built from TRBV30 and TRBJ2-2; 7 positions agree with TRBD1. Germline CDR1 is GTSNPN and CDR2 is SVGIG (reference sequence). The CDR3 extends over 13 amino acids. Germline trimming cut 1 base from V and 7 bases from J; bases unmatched to any gene: 3. In DNA form, the CDR3 reads TGTGCCTGGAGTGCACAGGGGATCGGGGAGCTGTTTTTT. It is translated as CAWSAQGIGELFF.

The chain is built from TRBV7-9 and TRBJ1-2; 8 bases agree with TRBD1. CDR3 length: 13 amino acids. The V and J ends lost 5 bases and 6 bases, in that order; junction bases with no gene match: 5. CDR1 and CDR2 (germline): SEHNR, FQNEAQ (reference sequence). CDR3 in DNA: TGTGCCAGCAGCAAGGGACAGGCCGATGGCTACACCTTC. Amino acids: CASSKGQADGYTF.

The chain links TRBV18 to TRBJ2-2; D perhaps matches TRBD2 (6 bases). The V end was cut by 6 bases, the J end by 2 bases, with 19 bases between. The CDR3 contains 17 residues. Germline lookup yields CDR1 KGHSH and CDR2 LQKENI. The CDR3 region is CASSPGLPQTNTGELFF. The DNA of the CDR3 is TGTGCCAGCTCGCCCGGACTACCCCAAACTAACACCGGGGAGCTGTTTTTT. The full variable domain, completed using reference TRBV18 and TRBJ2-2, is NAGVMQNPRHLVRRRGQEARLRCSPMKGHSHVYWYRQLPEEGLKFMVYLQKENIIDESGMPKERFSAEFPKEGPSILRIQQVVRGDSAAYFCASSPGLPQTNTGELFFGEGSRLTVL.

This chain links TRBV4-1 with TRBJ2-2; the D gene is possibly TRBD2 (6 bases). Trimming took 4 bases from V and 6 from J, leaving 18 bases between them. The CDR3 contains 16 residues. Germline CDR1 is MGHRA and CDR2 is YSYEKL. CDR3 DNA: TGCGCCAGCAGCCTACATGAGAGGGGCGGGGCCGGGGAGCTGTTTTTT. Its translation: CASSLHERGGAGELFF.

The chain recombines TRBV14 with TRBJ1-2, with D unclear. V gave up 1 base and J gave up 4 bases, with 7 bases separating them. The length of the CDR3 is 13 residues. CDR1 is SGHDN and CDR2 is FVKESK in the germline V gene. The CDR3 reads CASSQATSYGYTF. The CDR3 DNA is TGTGCCAGCAGCCAAGCGACAAGCTATGGCTACACCTTC.

The V and J genes are TRBV11-1 and TRBJ2-3; TRBD2 aligns across 14 bases. The CDR3 spans 17 residues. CDR1 and CDR2 (germline): SGHAT, FQDESV (reference sequence). Unmatched junction bases numbered 6, after V lost 6 bases and J lost 1 base. DNA of the CDR3: TGTGCCAGCAGACGGACTAGCGGGGGGCCGGGCACAGATACGCAGTATTTT. As protein: CASRRTSGGPGTDTQYF.

This chain uses TRBV5-4 with TRBJ2-7, with D possibly being TRBD2 (6 bases). This CDR3 contains 13 residues. CDR1 and CDR2 from the germline V gene are SGHNT and YYREEE (reference sequence). V shed 0 bases and J shed 4 bases, with 8 bases lying between them. The CDR3 loop is CASSLARGYEQYF. CDR3 DNA sequence: TGTGCCAGCAGCTTGGCCCGGGGGTACGAGCAGTACTTC.

This chain links TRBV13 with TRBJ1-3; possible D gene TRBD1, 6 bases. V was trimmed by 7 bases and J by 1 base, leaving 11 bases between them. CDR1 PRHDT and CDR2 FYEKMQ come from the germline V gene (reference sequence). CDR3 length: 14 residues. In DNA, the CDR3 is TGTGCCAGCAAGCTAGGGGGTTCTGGAAACACCATATATTTT. It is translated as CASKLGGSGNTIYF.

Regarding this clone: A read error may produce the germline difference seen at one junction end. This sequence joins TRBV11-2 and TRBJ2-1, with 10 bases that match TRBD1. The CDR3 extends over 12 amino acids. Germline CDR1 is SGHAT and CDR2 is FQNNGV. The CDR3 DNA sequence: TGTGCCAGCAGTTCTTGGGGGGACAGGGGCATCTTC. It translates to CASSSWGDRGIF.

The V and J genes are TRBV30 and TRBJ2-7, with 9 bases that match TRBD1. CDR3 length: 13 residues. The germline gives CDR1 GTSNPN, CDR2 SVGIG (reference sequence). V lost 2 bases, J lost 7 bases, and 6 bases stayed unmatched. CDR3 nucleotide sequence: TGTGCCTGGAGTCGGGACAGGGTGGGAGAGCAGTACTTC. Translation gives CAWSRDRVGEQYF.

The V gene is TRBV6-1, the J gene TRBJ1-5; unclear D gene. Per germline, CDR1 MNHNS and CDR2 SASEGT. The CDR3 contains 16 residues. Trimming removed 2 bases from V and 0 bases from J, with 11 bases in between. DNA for the CDR3: TGTGCCAGCAGTGAACACACACCAAATAGCAATCAGCCCCAGCATTTT. Protein sequence: CASSEHTPNSNQPQHF.

The J gene is TRBJ1-2, the V gene TRBV19, with 9 bases identical to TRBD1. The CDR3 covers 14 residues. In germline, CDR1 is LNHDA, CDR2 SQIVND (reference sequence). The V segment lost 4 bases and the J segment 8 bases; nucleotides outside the gene matches: 8. The CDR3 DNA reads TGTGCCAGTAGTAATTGGGGACAGGGCGGGGGCTACACCTTC. It codes for CASSNWGQGGGYTF.

The V gene is TRBV30, the J gene TRBJ1-5, with TRBD1 identical over 10 bases. Trimming cost V 5 bases and J 6 bases; bases outside gene matches: 4. This CDR3 spans 13 amino acids. Germline-derived CDR1 and CDR2 are GTSNPN and SVGIG (reference sequence). CDR3 loop: CAWDRGLGQPQHF. CDR3 sequence (DNA): TGTGCCTGGGACAGGGGGCTTGGTCAGCCCCAGCATTTT.